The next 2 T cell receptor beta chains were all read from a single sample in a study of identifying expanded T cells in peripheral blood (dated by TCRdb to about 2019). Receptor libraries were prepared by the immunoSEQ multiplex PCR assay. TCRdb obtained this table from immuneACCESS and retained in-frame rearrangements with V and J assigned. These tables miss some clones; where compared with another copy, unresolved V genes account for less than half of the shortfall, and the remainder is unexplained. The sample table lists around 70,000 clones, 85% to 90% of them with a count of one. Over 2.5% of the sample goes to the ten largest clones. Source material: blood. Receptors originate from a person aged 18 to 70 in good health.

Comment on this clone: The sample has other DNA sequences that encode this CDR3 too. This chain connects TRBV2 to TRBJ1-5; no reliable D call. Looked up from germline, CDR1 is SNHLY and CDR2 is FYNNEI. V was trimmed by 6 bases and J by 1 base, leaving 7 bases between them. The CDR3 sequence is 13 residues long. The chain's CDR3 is CASSPDSNQPQHF. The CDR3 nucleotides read TGTGCCAGCAGCCCGGACAGCAATCAGCCCCAGCATTTT.

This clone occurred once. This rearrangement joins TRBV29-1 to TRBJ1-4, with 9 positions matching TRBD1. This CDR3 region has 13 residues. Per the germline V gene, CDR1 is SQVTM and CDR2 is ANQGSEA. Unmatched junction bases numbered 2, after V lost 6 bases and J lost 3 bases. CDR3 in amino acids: CSVRQGANEKLFF. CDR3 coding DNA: TGCAGCGTGAGACAGGGGGCTAATGAAAAACTGTTTTTT.